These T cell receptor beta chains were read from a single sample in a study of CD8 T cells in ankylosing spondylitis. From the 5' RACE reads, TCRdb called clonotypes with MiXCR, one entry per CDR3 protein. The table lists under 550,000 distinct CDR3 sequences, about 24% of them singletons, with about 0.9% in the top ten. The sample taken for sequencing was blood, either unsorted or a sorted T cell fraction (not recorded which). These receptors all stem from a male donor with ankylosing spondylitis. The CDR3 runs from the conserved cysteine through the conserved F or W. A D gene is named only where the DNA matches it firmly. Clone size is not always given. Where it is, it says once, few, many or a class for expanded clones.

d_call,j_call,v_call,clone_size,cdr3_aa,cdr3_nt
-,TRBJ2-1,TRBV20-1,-,CCARLPLGRPYNEQFF,TGCTGTGCTAGACTCCCCCTAGGGCGGCCCTACAATGAGCAGTTCTTC
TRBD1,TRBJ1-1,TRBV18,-,CASSTGQGATEAFF,TGTGCCAGCTCAACGGGACAGGGGGCCACTGAAGCTTTCTTT
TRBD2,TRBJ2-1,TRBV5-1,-,CASSYGLAGGEQFF,TGCGCCAGCAGCTACGGACTAGCGGGAGGCGAGCAGTTCTTC
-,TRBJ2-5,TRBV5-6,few,CASRLSGFQETQYF,TGTGCCAGCAGATTATCGGGATTTCAAGAGACCCAGTACTTC
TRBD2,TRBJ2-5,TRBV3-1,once,CASRQREGLVTQYF,TGTGCCAGCAGACAGCGGGAGGGCCTGGTGACCCAGTACTTC
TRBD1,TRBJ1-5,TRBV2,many,CASSEPRGRGQPQHF,TGTGCCAGCAGTGAACCCAGGGGGCGAGGTCAGCCCCAGCATTTT
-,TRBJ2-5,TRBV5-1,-,CASSFSSYQETQYF,TGCGCCAGCAGCTTTTCGTCGTACCAAGAGACCCAGTACTTC
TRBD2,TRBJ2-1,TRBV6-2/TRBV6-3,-,CASSYRGGDYNEQFF,TGTGCCAGCAGCTATCGGGGGGGTGATTACAATGAGCAGTTCTTC
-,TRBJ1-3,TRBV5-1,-,CASSLSGVGNTIYF,TGTGCCAGCAGCTTATCAGGGGTTGGAAACACCATATATTTT
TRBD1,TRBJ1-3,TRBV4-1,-,CASSLMGPGTAGNTIYF,TGCGCCAGCAGCCTCATGGGGCCCGGGACAGCTGGAAACACCATATATTTT
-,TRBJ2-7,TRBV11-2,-,CASSSVRRTQEDEQYF,TGTGCCAGCAGCTCCGTCCGGAGGACACAGGAGGACGAGCAGTACTTC
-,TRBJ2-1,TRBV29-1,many,CSVVRAGHNNEQFF,TGCAGCGTTGTTAGGGCAGGGCACAACAATGAGCAGTTCTTC
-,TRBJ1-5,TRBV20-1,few,CSASRGTVDQPQHF,TGCAGTGCTAGTCGAGGGACGGTGGATCAGCCCCAGCATTTT
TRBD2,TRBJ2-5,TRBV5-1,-,CASSLASGFETQYF,TGCGCCAGCAGCTTGGCTAGCGGGTTTGAGACCCAGTACTTC
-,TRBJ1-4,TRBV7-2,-,CASSLGGGAREKLFF,TGTGCCAGCAGCTTAGGTGGTGGGGCTCGGGAAAAACTGTTTTTT
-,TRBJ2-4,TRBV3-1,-,CASSNSLGAKNIQYF,TGTGCCAGCAGCAACTCCCTCGGGGCCAAAAACATTCAGTACTTC
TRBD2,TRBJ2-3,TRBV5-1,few,CASKLGFLAGGTDTQYF,TGCGCCAGCAAGCTTGGTTTCCTAGCGGGAGGAACAGATACGCAGTATTTT
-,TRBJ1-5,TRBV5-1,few,CASSSGQQNQPQHF,TGCGCCAGCAGCTCCGGACAGCAGAATCAGCCCCAGCATTTT
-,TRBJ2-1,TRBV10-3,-,CAISESRDYNEQFF,TGTGCCATCAGTGAGTCGAGGGACTACAATGAGCAGTTCTTC
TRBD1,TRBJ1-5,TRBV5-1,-,CASSIGQGNQPQHF,TGCGCCAGCAGCATCGGACAGGGTAATCAGCCCCAGCATTTT
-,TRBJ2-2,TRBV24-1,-,CATSVRPGGANTGELFF,TGTGCCACCAGTGTTCGGCCTGGTGGCGCGAACACCGGGGAGCTGTTTTTT
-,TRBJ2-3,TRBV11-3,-,CASSTDRQKDTQYF,TGTGCCAGCAGCACCGACAGGCAGAAGGATACGCAGTATTTT
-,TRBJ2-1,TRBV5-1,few,CASSLGYSGSSYNEQFF,TGCGCCAGCAGCTTGGGTTACTCTGGGAGCTCCTACAATGAGCAGTTCTTC
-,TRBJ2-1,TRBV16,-,CASSPYRVQFF,TGTGCCAGCAGCCCGTACAGAGTGCAGTTCTTC
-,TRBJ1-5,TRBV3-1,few,CASSPPGSGNQPQHF,TGTGCCAGCAGCCCCCCAGGGTCGGGCAATCAGCCCCAGCATTTT
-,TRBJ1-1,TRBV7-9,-,CASSLATVLNTEAFF,TGTGCCAGCAGCTTAGCGACAGTCCTGAACACTGAAGCTTTCTTT
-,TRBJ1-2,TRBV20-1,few,CSLIAGTETYGYTF,TGCAGTCTAATAGCCGGGACGGAAACCTATGGCTACACCTTC
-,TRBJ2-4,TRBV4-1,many,CASSHPDLGIQYF,TGCGCCAGCAGCCATCCCGACTTGGGCATTCAGTACTTC
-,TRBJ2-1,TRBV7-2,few,CASSLGGPFWFF,TGTGCCAGCAGCTTAGGGGGGCCCTTTTGGTTCTTC
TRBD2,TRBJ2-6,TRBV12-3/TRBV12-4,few,CASIPRLAGAGANVLTF,TGTGCCAGCATCCCACGACTAGCGGGAGCCGGGGCCAACGTCCTGACTTTC
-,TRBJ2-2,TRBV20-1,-,CSARSFGTNPTGELFF,TGCAGTGCTAGATCCTTCGGGACCAACCCAACCGGGGAGCTGTTTTTT
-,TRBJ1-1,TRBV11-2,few,CASSLGGRPEAFF,TGTGCCAGCAGCTTAGGGGGACGCCCTGAAGCTTTCTTT
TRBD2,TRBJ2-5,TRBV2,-,CASRANGGREETQYF,TGTGCCAGCAGAGCCAATGGCGGGAGGGAGGAGACCCAGTACTTC
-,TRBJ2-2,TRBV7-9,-,CASSLSKTGGELFF,TGTGCCAGCAGCTTGTCCAAGACTGGGGGGGAGCTGTTTTTT
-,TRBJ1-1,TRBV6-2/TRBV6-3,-,CASSPQGDDTEAFF,TGTGCCAGCAGCCCCCAGGGAGACGACACTGAAGCTTTCTTT
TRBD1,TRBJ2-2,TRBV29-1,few,CSGAGGVTGELFF,TGCAGCGGGGCAGGGGGCGTCACCGGGGAGCTGTTTTTT
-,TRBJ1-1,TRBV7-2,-,CASSLLPAGSGAFF,TGTGCCAGCAGCTTACTCCCCGCCGGGTCAGGAGCTTTCTTT
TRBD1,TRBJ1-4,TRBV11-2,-,CASSSGTGSDNEKLFF,TGTGCCAGCAGCTCCGGGACAGGGTCGGATAATGAAAAACTGTTTTTT
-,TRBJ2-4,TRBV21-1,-,CASSTGLGLF,TGTGCCAGCAGCACGGGTCTAGGGCTCTTC
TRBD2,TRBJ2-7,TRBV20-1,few,CSATGTSVYEQYF,TGCAGTGCAACCGGGACTAGTGTCTACGAGCAGTACTTC
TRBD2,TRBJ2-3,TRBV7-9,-,CASSATSGRTDTQYF,TGTGCCAGCAGCGCCACTAGCGGGAGGACAGATACGCAGTATTTT
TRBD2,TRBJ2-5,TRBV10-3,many,CAMGSGGLQGTQYF,TGTGCCATGGGTAGCGGGGGCCTCCAAGGAACCCAGTACTTC
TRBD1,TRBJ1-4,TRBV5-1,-,CASSPQGASEEKLFF,TGCGCCAGCAGCCCCCAGGGGGCCTCGGAGGAAAAACTGTTTTTT
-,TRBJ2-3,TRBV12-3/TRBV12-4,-,CASRTFDTQYF,TGTGCCAGCAGGACATTTGATACGCAGTATTTT
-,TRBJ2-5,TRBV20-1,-,CSALDPQVTQYF,TGCAGTGCTTTGGACCCACAAGTGACCCAGTACTTC
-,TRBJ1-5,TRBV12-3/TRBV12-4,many,CASSSTLIRSNQPQHF,TGTGCCAGCAGTTCTACCTTGATTCGGAGCAATCAGCCCCAGCATTTT
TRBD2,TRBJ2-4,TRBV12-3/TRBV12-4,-,CASSLGTSGGNIQYF,TGTGCCAGCAGTTTGGGGACTAGCGGAGGAAACATTCAGTACTTC
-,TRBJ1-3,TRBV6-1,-,CASSEWGNTIYF,TGTGCCAGCAGTGAATGGGGAAACACCATATATTTT
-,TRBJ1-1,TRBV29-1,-,CSVDLRQNTEAFF,TGCAGCGTTGATTTACGCCAAAACACTGAAGCTTTCTTT